The 10 T cell receptor beta chains below were found in one sample sequenced in a study of molecular identifiers for immune sequencing clone quantification. TCRdb processed the PCR reads anew with MiXCR; each CDR3 protein has one entry. In the table there are under 650,000 distinct CDR3 sequences, just under 20% of which are singletons. The specimen was naive CD8+ T cells from blood, with Jurkat cell RNA spiked in. Subset given: FACS-sorted CD8+CD4-CCR7+CD45RA+ naive T cells. The receptors shown here come from a human donor in good health. Some libraries in this study had Jurkat cell RNA spiked in.

This clonotype was found many times. This rearrangement joins TRBV2 to TRBJ1-4, with a possible D match to TRBD1 (5 bases). This CDR3 contains 15 residues. The ends were cut back, 2 bases at V and 2 bases at J, with 9 bases in the middle. CDR1 and CDR2 from the germline V gene are SNHLY and FYNNEI. The CDR3 spells CASSESGDTNEKLFF. The CDR3 region has the DNA TGTGCCAGCAGTGAATCGGGGGATACTAATGAAAAACTGTTTTTT.

This clonotype was seen a few times. The CDR3 protein is CASSVSAESYNEQFF. The CDR3 bases are TGTGCCAGCAGCGTATCGGCCGAGTCCTACAATGAGCAGTTCTTC. V usage is TRBV9 and J usage is TRBJ2-1, with no clear D. V lost 1 base to trimming and J lost 1 base, with 9 bases between them. Germline CDR1 SGDLS, CDR2 YYNGEE. CDR3 length equals 15 residues.

The gene calls are TRBV4-1 and TRBJ2-7, with D unclear. The length of the CDR3 is 14 residues. The V gene's germline CDR1 is MGHRA and CDR2 YSYEKL. Between the trimmed V and J ends, which lost 1 base and 2 bases, there was a span of 9 bases. The DNA for the CDR3 is TGCGCCAGCAGCCAAGGGCTTGGCCCCTACGAGCAGTACTTC. Its protein product is CASSQGLGPYEQYF.

This clonotype has ten or more counts. The rearrangement links TRBV6-2 or TRBV6-3 to TRBJ2-1; TRBD2 is a possible D gene (6 bases). The CDR3 covers 11 residues. With 6 bases removed from V and 8 bases from J, the gap between germline ends came to 8 bases. In germline, CDR1 is MNHEY, CDR2 SVGEGT. CDR3 nucleotides: TGTGCCAGCAGGAGGGAGGATGAGCAGTTCTTC. Residues: CASRREDEQFF.

In this sample, this clonotype turned up many times. The rearrangement joins TRBV20-1 to TRBJ2-7, with 11 bases identical to TRBD1. The CDR3 is 13 residues long. Germline-derived CDR1 and CDR2 are DFQATT and SNEGSKA (reference sequence). V gave up 6 bases and J gave up 4 bases; unmatched junction bases: 5. Here the CDR3 DNA reads TGCAGTGCCGGACAGGGGGCTAAGTACGAGCAGTACTTC. The encoded protein is CSAGQGAKYEQYF.

On this clonotype: A much larger clone sits a single nucleotide away, making a read error possible. This rearrangement joins TRBV5-6 to TRBJ2-3; possible D gene TRBD1, 6 bases. Germline V gives CDR1 SGHDT, CDR2 YYEEEE. The CDR3 covers 14 residues. V was clipped by 0 bases and J by 10 bases, with 15 bases between them. This CDR3 reads CASSLVPGGQPQYF. CDR3 coding DNA: TGTGCCAGCAGCTTGGTACCAGGAGGACAGCCGCAGTATTTT.

This clonotype was seen repeatedly, ten times or more. CDR3 DNA: TGTGCCAGCAGCTCACCTACGACCCGGGAGCCAACCGAGCAGTACTTC. Protein product: CASSSPTTREPTEQYF. V gene TRBV7-9 combines with J gene TRBJ2-7, with a possible D match to TRBD2 (6 bases). This CDR3 spans 16 amino acids. CDR1 is SEHNR, CDR2 FQNEAQ, per germline (reference sequence). The V and J ends lost 4 bases and 6 bases respectively, with 22 bases between them.

This clonotype was seen repeatedly, ten times or more. This chain links TRBV6-2 or TRBV6-3 with TRBJ2-2; no reliable D call. Trimming took off 2 bases at V and 4 bases at J, with 20 bases between the two ends. The germline V gene encodes CDR1 MNHEY and CDR2 SVGEGT. The CDR3 runs 18 residues. CDR3 sequence reads: CASSYERLPGLVTGELFF. For the CDR3, the DNA is TGTGCCAGCAGTTACGAGAGACTCCCTGGTTTGGTCACCGGGGAGCTGTTTTTT.

The table lists this clonotype with a few counts. The CDR3 nucleotides read TGTGCCAGCAGGGTGGGACAGAATGGGGACGAGCAGTACTTC. Translating it yields CASRVGQNGDEQYF. The chain carries TRBV2 and TRBJ2-7; 7 bases line up with TRBD1. V was clipped by 6 bases and J by 5 bases; unmatched bases: 10. Germline lookup yields CDR1 SNHLY and CDR2 FYNNEI. The CDR3 has 14 amino acids.

V and J are TRBV19 and TRBJ1-5; TRBD1 matches at 8 bases. This CDR3 has 13 residues. CDR1 and CDR2 (germline): LNHDA, SQIVND (reference sequence). Trimming took 10 bases from V and 6 from J; bases not matched to a gene: 8. Here the CDR3 reads CATTTGGSQPQHF. The CDR3 DNA reads TGTGCCACCACTACAGGGGGTAGTCAGCCCCAGCATTTT.